This TCR beta chain originates from a study of blood T cell repertoires in COVID-19. Cohorts were determined from participant-reported clinical history. TCRdb's copy holds only in-frame clones and misses some; the assay was immunoSEQ multiplex PCR. The sample lists 250,000 to 350,000 clones; approximately 91% were seen once. The CDR3 is 14 amino acids. In germline, CDR1 is MDHEN, CDR2 SYDVKM. V was shortened by 8 bases and J by 7 bases, with 20 bases between the two germline ends. The rearrangement uses TRBV28 and TRBJ1-1; D is possibly TRBD1 (6 bases). The sample taken for sequencing was PBMCs or T cells enriched from blood (not recorded which). The receptor's source is a woman aged 25 to 39 who had recovered from COVID-19. The CDR3 bases are TGTGCCAGCCTTGAATCGGGACAAGTGAGTGAAGCTTTCTTT. Its protein product is CASLESGQVSEAFF.